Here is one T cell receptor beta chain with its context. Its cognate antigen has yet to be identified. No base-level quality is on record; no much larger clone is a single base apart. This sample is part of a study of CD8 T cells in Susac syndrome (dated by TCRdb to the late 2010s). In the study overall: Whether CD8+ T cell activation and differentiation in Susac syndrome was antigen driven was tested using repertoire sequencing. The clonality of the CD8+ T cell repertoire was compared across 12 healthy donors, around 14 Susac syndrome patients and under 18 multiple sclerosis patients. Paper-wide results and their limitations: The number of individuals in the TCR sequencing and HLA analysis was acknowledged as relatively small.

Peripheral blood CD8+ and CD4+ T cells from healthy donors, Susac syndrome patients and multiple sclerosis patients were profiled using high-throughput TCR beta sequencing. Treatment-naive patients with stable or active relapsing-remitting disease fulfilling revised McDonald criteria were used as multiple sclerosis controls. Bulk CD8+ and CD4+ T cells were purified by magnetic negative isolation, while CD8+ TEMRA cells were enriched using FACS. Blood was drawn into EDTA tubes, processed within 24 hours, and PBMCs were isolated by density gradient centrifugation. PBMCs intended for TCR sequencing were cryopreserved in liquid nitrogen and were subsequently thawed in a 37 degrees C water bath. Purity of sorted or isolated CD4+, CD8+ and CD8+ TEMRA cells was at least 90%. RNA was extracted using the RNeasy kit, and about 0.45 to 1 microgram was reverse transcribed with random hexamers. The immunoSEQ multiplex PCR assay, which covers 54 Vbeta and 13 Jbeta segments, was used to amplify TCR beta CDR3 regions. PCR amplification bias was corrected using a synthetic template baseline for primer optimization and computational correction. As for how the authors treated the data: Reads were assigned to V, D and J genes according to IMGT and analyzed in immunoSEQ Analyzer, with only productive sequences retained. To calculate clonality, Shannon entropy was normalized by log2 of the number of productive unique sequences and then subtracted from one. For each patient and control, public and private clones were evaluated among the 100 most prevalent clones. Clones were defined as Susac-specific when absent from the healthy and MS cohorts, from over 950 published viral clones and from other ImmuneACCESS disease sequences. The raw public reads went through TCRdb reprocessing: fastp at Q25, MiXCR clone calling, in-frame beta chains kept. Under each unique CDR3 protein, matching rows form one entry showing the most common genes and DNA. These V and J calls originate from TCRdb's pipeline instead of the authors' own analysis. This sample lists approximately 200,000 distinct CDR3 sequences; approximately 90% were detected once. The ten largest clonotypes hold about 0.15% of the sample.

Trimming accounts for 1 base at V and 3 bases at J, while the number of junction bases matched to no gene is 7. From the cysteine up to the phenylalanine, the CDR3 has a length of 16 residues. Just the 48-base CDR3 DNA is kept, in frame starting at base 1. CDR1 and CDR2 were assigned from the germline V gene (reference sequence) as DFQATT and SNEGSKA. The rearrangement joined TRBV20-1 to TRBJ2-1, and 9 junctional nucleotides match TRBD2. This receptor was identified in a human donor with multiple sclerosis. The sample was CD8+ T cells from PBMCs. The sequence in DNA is TGCAGTGCTAGAGTCCCTAGCGGGATCTACTACAATGAGCAGTTCTTC. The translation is CSARVPSGIYYNEQFF.